These 18 T cell receptor beta chains share one sample of origin, sequenced in a study of T cells in tuberculosis. Here immunoSEQ multiplex PCR was the method, and the copy in TCRdb shows in-frame clones only, minus some. The sample contains roughly 59,000 clones, about four fifths of which appear only once. After thawing and overnight rest, PBMC were stained with GMM-loaded CD1B tetramer, viability dye and anti-CD3 for sorting. The lipid loaded on the CD1B tetramers was C32 glucose monomycolate from Rhodococcus equi. Sequenced material: CD1b-GMM tetramer-negative cells sorted from PBMCs. The receptors were gathered from an adult woman with latent tuberculosis.

The chain employs TRBV2 and TRBJ1-1; maybe TRBD1 (6 bases). The CDR3 is 15 amino acids. Per germline, CDR1 SNHLY and CDR2 FYNNEI. The germline V and J ends were trimmed by 8 bases and 1 base, with 17 bases remaining between them. The CDR3 reads CASSPPTGWNTEAFF. CDR3 bases: TGTGCCAGCTCTCCCCCGACAGGTTGGAACACTGAAGCTTTCTTT.

The chain is built from TRBV6-5 and TRBJ1-1; 8 nucleotides agree with TRBD1. CDR3 length equals 13 residues. Germline V gene lookup returns CDR1 MNHEY and CDR2 SVGAGI. V lost 2 bases and J lost 10; bases outside the gene matches: 6. CDR3 DNA: TGTGCCAGCAGTTACATCAGGGGGCAGATAGCTTTCTTT. Protein sequence: CASSYIRGQIAFF.

This clone was counted a few times. This rearrangement joins TRBV28 to TRBJ1-3; D uncertain. This CDR3 is built from 14 residues. CDR1 MDHEN and CDR2 SYDVKM come from the germline V gene. The V end lost 3 bases, the J end lost 0 bases, and 6 bases lay between the germline ends. The CDR3: CASSLRGSGNTIYF. CDR3 coding DNA: TGTGCCAGCAGTTTGAGAGGCTCTGGAAACACCATATATTTT. Variable domain in full (rest from reference TRBV28 and TRBJ1-3): DVKVTQSSRYLVKRTGEKVFLECVQDMDHENMFWYRQDPGLGLRLIYFSYDVKMKEKGDIPEGYSVSREKKERFSLILESASTNQTSMYLCASSLRGSGNTIYFGEGSWLTVV.

This CDR3 reads CASSPQGSRYEQYF. The CDR3 nucleotides are TGTGCCAGCTCACCCCAGGGGAGCCGCTACGAGCAGTACTTC. This chain links TRBV18 with TRBJ2-7; D might be TRBD1 (6 bases). Trimming took 3 bases from V and 3 from J, leaving 12 bases between them. The germline V gene encodes CDR1 KGHSH and CDR2 LQKENI. The CDR3 runs 14 residues. The full variable domain, in which reference TRBV18 and TRBJ2-7 provide the parts outside the CDR3, is NAGVMQNPRHLVRRRGQEARLRCSPMKGHSHVYWYRQLPEEGLKFMVYLQKENIIDESGMPKERFSAEFPKEGPSILRIQQVVRGDSAAYFCASSPQGSRYEQYFGPGTRLTVT.

This chain joins TRBV5-4 and TRBJ2-1; 10 nucleotides agree with TRBD2. The junction had 9 bases not matched to a gene; V was cut back by 0 bases and J by 12 bases. The length of the CDR3 is 15 residues. Germline lookup yields CDR1 SGHNT and CDR2 YYREEE (reference sequence). This chain's CDR3 is CASSLGGPVAGGQFF. In nucleotides, the CDR3 is TGTGCCAGCAGCTTGGGGGGGCCTGTAGCGGGAGGGCAGTTCTTC. The variable domain in full, completed from reference TRBV5-4 and TRBJ2-1, reads ETGVTQSPTHLIKTRGQQVTLRCSSQSGHNTVSWYQQALGQGPQFIFQYYREEENGRGNFPPRFSGLQFPNYSSELNVNALELDDSALYLCASSLGGPVAGGQFFGPGTRLTVL.

V is TRBV28 and J is TRBJ2-7; D perhaps matches TRBD1 (5 bases). This CDR3 is 15 amino acids long. The germline gives CDR1 MDHEN, CDR2 SYDVKM. With 6 bases removed from V and 2 bases from J, the gap between germline ends came to 17 bases. The CDR3 is CASSAAVRVAYEQYF. For the CDR3, the DNA is TGTGCCAGCAGCGCCGCGGTCAGGGTGGCCTACGAGCAGTACTTC.

This rearrangement joins TRBV6-6 to TRBJ2-1; TRBD2 matches at 13 bases. Germline CDR1 is MNHNY and CDR2 is SVGAGI (reference sequence). This CDR3 region has 15 residues. V was pared by 3 bases and J by 6 bases, with 2 bases of the junction left unmatched. CDR3: CASSYRTSGGNEQFF. CDR3 DNA sequence: TGTGCCAGCAGTTATCGGACTAGCGGGGGCAATGAGCAGTTCTTC.

Of note for this clone: The junction departs from the called germline gene at one end, perhaps through a read error. The chain couples TRBV6-1 to TRBJ1-2; 7 nucleotides align to TRBD1. This CDR3 has 12 amino acids. Germline V lookup: CDR1 MNHNS, CDR2 SASEGT. CDR3 bases: TGTGCCAGCCTCTGGGGACAGAGTTCTTGGGACTTC. It is translated as CASLWGQSSWDF.

This clone appeared once. This sequence joins TRBV18 and TRBJ2-1; the match to TRBD2 covers 8 bases. Germline CDR1 reads KGHSH; CDR2 reads LQKENI. The CDR3 runs to 14 residues. The V segment lost 2 bases and the J segment 6 bases; nucleotides outside the gene matches: 3. Here the CDR3 reads CASSPITSGNEQFF. The DNA for the CDR3 is TGTGCCAGCTCACCAATAACTAGCGGCAATGAGCAGTTCTTC.

The CDR3 region has the DNA TGTGCCAGCAGCCCCCCCCAGGGGTGGAGAGGCTACACCTTC. Protein product: CASSPPQGWRGYTF. This rearrangement joins TRBV14 to TRBJ1-2; D possibly corresponds to TRBD1 (6 bases). V was clipped by 4 bases and J by 8 bases, with 17 bases between them. There are 14 residues in the CDR3. Per germline, CDR1 SGHDN and CDR2 FVKESK.

The V and J genes are TRBV5-4 and TRBJ1-1; D gene ambiguous. The V end lost 1 base, the J end lost 1 base, and 5 bases lay between the germline ends. The germline gives CDR1 SGHNT, CDR2 YYREEE (reference sequence). CDR3 length equals 13 residues. CDR3 residues: CASSLTGNTEAFF. DNA for the CDR3: TGTGCCAGCAGCTTGACGGGGAACACTGAAGCTTTCTTT.

V is TRBV7-2 and J is TRBJ2-5; possibly TRBD2 for D (5 bases). The length of the CDR3 is 13 residues. Per the germline V gene, CDR1 is SGHTA and CDR2 is FQGNSA. Trimming pared 5 bases from V and 6 bases from J, leaving 13 bases between. The CDR3 DNA sequence: TGTGCCAGCAGCGCGGACTTTGCGAAGACCCAGTACTTC. Translating it yields CASSADFAKTQYF.

A few counts support this clone. The chain carries TRBV27 and TRBJ2-5, with 8 bases matching TRBD1. The CDR3 has 14 residues. V dropped 5 bases and J dropped 3; count of bases not matched to a gene: 5. Per germline, CDR1 MNHEY and CDR2 SMNVEV (reference sequence). CDR3 residues: CASSITGGKETQYF. DNA for the CDR3: TGTGCCAGCAGTATAACAGGGGGGAAAGAGACCCAGTACTTC.

The J gene is TRBJ2-3, the V gene TRBV2; possible D gene TRBD2, 6 bases. The CDR3 is made up of 13 amino acids. CDR1 and CDR2 (germline): SNHLY, FYNNEI. V was trimmed by 6 bases and J by 6 bases, leaving 13 bases between them. CDR3: CASRVSGVDTQYF. The CDR3 DNA reads TGTGCCAGCAGGGTCTCGGGGGTGGATACGCAGTATTTT.

V and J are TRBV7-2 and TRBJ2-3, with 10 bases fitting TRBD2. CDR1 is SGHTA and CDR2 is FQGNSA in the germline V gene. This CDR3 is built from 18 residues. Trimming removed 0 bases from V and 0 bases from J; junction bases left unmatched: 6. The CDR3 sequence is CASSLAASGGGSTDTQYF. The CDR3 DNA reads as TGTGCCAGCAGCTTAGCGGCTAGCGGGGGCGGGAGCACAGATACGCAGTATTTT. Variable domain in full (rest from reference TRBV7-2 and TRBJ2-3): GAGVSQSPSNKVTEKGKDVELRCDPISGHTALYWYRQSLGQGLEFLIYFQGNSAPDKSGLPSDRFSAERTGGSVSTLTIQRTQQEDSAVYLCASSLAASGGGSTDTQYFGPGTRLTVL.

The genes are TRBV25-1 and TRBJ2-2; no clear D. V was trimmed by 3 bases and J by 5 bases, leaving 7 bases between them. The CDR3 contains 13 residues. CDR1 is MGHDK, CDR2 SYGVNS, per germline. Here the CDR3 DNA reads TGTGCCAGCAGTGACTCCCTGACCGGGGAGCTGTTTTTT. Translation: CASSDSLTGELFF.

V gene TRBV4-2 combines with J gene TRBJ1-2; D unresolved. Germline V gene lookup returns CDR1 LGHNA and CDR2 YNFKEQ. The CDR3 has 15 residues. With 0 bases removed from V and 3 bases from J, the gap between germline ends came to 11 bases. CDR3 in DNA: TGTGCCAGCAGCCAAGACAGGTCGCGGGACTATGGCTACACCTTC. Translating gives CASSQDRSRDYGYTF.

This chain joins TRBV5-1 and TRBJ1-2; 10 positions match TRBD1. J lost 6 bases, V lost 3 bases, and 8 bases had no gene match. The CDR3 has 15 amino acids. Germline loops: CDR1 SGHRS, CDR2 YFSETQ. The CDR3 loop reads CASSSLIGTGDGYTF. The CDR3 DNA sequence: TGCGCCAGCAGCTCGCTAATCGGGACAGGGGATGGCTACACCTTC. Drawing the rest from reference TRBV5-1 and TRBJ1-2, the complete variable domain is KAGVTQTPRYLIKTRGQQVTLSCSPISGHRSVSWYQQTPGQGLQFLFEYFSETQRNKGNFPGRFSGRQFSNSRSEMNVSTLELGDSALYLCASSSLIGTGDGYTFGSGTRLTVV.